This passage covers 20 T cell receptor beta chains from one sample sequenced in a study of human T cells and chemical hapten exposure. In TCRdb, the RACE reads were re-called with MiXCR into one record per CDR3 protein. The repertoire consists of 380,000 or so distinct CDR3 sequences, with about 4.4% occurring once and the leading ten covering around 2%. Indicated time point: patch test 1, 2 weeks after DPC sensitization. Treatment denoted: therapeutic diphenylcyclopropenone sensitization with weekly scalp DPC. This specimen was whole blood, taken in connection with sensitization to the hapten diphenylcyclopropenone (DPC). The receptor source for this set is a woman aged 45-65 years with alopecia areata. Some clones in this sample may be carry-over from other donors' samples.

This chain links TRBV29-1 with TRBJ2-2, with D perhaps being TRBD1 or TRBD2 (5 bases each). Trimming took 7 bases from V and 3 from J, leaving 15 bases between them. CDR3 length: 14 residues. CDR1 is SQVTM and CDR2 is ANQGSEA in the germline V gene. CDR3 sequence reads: CSGSPGTHTGELFF. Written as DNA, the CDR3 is TGCAGCGGCTCTCCCGGGACGCACACCGGGGAGCTGTTTTTT.

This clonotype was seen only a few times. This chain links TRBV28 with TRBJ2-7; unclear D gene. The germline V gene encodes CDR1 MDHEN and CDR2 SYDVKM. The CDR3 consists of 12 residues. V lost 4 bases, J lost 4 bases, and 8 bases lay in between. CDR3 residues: CASSSLRYEQYF. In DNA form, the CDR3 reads TGTGCCAGCAGTTCCCTTCGTTACGAGCAGTACTTC.

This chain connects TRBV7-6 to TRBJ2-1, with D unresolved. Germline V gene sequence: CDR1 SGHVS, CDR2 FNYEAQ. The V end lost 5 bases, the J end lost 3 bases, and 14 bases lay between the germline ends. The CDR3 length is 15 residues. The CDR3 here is CASSRLERNYNEQFF. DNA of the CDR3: TGTGCCAGCAGCCGACTCGAGCGCAACTACAATGAGCAGTTCTTC.

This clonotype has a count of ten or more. In DNA, the CDR3 is TGCAGTGCTAGGGGGACCGGGGAGCTGTTTTTT. Translated, it gives CSARGTGELFF. The rearrangement uses TRBV20-1 and TRBJ2-2; D not resolved. Trimming cost V 3 bases and J 5 bases, with 4 bases left between them. Looked up from germline, CDR1 is DFQATT and CDR2 is SNEGSKA (reference sequence). This CDR3 region has 11 residues.

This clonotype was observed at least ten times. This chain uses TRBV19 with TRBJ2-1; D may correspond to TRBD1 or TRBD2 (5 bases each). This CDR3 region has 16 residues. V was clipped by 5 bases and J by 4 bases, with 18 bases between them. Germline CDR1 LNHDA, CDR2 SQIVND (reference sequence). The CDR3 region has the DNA TGTGCCAGTAGTCGAAGAGAGGGGACCTGGTACAATGAGCAGTTCTTC. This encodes CASSRREGTWYNEQFF.

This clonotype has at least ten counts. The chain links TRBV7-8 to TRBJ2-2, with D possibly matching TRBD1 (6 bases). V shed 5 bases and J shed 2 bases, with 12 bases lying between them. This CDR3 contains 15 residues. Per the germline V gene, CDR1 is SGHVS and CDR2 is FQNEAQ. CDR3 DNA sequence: TGTGCCAGCAGCCAAAACAGGGTTAACACCGGGGAGCTGTTTTTT. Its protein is CASSQNRVNTGELFF. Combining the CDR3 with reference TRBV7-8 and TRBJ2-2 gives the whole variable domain GAGVSQSPRYKVAKRGQDVALRCDPISGHVSLFWYQQALGQGPEFLTYFQNEAQLDKSGLPSDRFFAERPEGSVSTLKIQRTQQEDSAVYLCASSQNRVNTGELFFGEGSRLTVL.

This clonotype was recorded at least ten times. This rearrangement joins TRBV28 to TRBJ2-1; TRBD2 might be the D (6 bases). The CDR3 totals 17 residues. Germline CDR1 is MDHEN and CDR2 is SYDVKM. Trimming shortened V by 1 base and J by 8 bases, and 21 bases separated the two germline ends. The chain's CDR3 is CASSLSRGLGIFDEQFF. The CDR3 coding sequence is TGTGCCAGCAGTTTATCCCGGGGGTTAGGCATATTCGATGAGCAGTTCTTC.

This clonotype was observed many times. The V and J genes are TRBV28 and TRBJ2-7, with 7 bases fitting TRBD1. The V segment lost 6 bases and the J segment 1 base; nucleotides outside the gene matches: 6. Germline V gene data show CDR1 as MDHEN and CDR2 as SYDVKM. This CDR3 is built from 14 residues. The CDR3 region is CASRKWTGSYEQYF. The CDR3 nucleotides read TGTGCCAGCAGAAAATGGACAGGTTCCTACGAGCAGTACTTC. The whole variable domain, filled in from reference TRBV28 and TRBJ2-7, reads DVKVTQSSRYLVKRTGEKVFLECVQDMDHENMFWYRQDPGLGLRLIYFSYDVKMKEKGDIPEGYSVSREKKERFSLILESASTNQTSMYLCASRKWTGSYEQYFGPGTRLTVT.

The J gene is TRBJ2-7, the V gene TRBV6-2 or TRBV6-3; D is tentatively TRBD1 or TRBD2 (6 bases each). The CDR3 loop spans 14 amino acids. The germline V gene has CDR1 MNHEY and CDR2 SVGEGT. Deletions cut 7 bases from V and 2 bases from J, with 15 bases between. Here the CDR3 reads CASIPGDKPYEQYF. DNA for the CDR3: TGTGCCAGCATCCCGGGGGACAAGCCCTACGAGCAGTACTTC.

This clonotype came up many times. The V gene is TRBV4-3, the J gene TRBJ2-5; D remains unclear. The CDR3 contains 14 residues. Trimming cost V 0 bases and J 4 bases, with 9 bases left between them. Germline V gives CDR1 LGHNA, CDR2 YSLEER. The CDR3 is CASSQETDGETQYF. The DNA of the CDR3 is TGCGCCAGCAGCCAAGAAACCGACGGAGAGACCCAGTACTTC.

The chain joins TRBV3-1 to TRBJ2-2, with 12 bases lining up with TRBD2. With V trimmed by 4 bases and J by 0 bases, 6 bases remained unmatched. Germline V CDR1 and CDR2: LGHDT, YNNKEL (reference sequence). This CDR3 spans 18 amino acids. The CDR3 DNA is TGTGCCAGCAGCCCGGGACTAGCGGGCGTAACGAACACCGGGGAGCTGTTTTTT. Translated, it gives CASSPGLAGVTNTGELFF.

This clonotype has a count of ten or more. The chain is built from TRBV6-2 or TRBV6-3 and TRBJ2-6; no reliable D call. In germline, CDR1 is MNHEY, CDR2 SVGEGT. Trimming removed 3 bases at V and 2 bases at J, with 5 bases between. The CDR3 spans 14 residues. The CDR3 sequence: CASSYTTGANVLTF. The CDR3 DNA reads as TGTGCCAGCAGTTATACGACTGGGGCCAACGTCCTGACTTTC.

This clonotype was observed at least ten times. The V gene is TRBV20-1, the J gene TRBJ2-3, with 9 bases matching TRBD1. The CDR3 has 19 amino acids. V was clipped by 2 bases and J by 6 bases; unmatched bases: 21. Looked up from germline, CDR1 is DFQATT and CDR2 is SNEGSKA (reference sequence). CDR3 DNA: TGCAGTGCTAGAAACAGCGCCCCCCAGACAGGGGGATCGACGGATACGCAGTATTTT. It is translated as CSARNSAPQTGGSTDTQYF.

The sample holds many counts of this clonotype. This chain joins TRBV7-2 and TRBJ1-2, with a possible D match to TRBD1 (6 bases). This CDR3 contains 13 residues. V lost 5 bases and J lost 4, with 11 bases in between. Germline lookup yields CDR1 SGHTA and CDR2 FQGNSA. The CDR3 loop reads CASSLQGSYGYTF. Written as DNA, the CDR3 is TGTGCCAGCAGCCTACAGGGTAGCTATGGCTACACCTTC. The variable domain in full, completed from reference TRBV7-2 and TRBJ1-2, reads GAGVSQSPSNKVTEKGKDVELRCDPISGHTALYWYRQSLGQGLEFLIYFQGNSAPDKSGLPSDRFSAERTGGSVSTLTIQRTQQEDSAVYLCASSLQGSYGYTFGSGTRLTVV.

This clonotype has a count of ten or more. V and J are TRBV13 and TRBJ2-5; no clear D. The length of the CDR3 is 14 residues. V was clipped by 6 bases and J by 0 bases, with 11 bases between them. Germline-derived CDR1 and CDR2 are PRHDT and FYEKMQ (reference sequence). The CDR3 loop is CASRGSAYQETQYF. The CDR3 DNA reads TGTGCCAGCAGAGGCAGCGCGTACCAAGAGACCCAGTACTTC.

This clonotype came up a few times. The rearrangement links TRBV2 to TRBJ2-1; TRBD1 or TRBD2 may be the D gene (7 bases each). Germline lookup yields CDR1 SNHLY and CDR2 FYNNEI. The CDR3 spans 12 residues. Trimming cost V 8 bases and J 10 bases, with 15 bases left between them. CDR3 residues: CASWEGAGEQFF. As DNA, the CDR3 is TGTGCCAGCTGGGAGGGGGCGGGCGAGCAGTTCTTC.

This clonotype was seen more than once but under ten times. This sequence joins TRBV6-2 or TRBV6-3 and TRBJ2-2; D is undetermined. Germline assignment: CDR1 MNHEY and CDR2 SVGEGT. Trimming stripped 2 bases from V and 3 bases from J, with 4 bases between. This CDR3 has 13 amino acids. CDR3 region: CASSYVYTGELFF. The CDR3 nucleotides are TGTGCCAGCAGTTACGTCTACACCGGGGAGCTGTTTTTT.

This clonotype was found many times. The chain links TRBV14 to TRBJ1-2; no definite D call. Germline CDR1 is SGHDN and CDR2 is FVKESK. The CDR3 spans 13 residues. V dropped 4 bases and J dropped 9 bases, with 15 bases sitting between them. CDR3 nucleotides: TGTGCCAGCAGCCCCCGGAAGCTGTATAGCTACACCTTC. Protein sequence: CASSPRKLYSYTF.

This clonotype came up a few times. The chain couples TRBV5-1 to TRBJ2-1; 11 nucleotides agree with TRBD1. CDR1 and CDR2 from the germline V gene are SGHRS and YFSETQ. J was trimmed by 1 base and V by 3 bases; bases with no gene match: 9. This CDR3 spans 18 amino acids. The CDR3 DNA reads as TGCGCCAGCAGCTCCGGGACAGGGGGATTGGGTTCCTACAATGAGCAGTTCTTC. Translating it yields CASSSGTGGLGSYNEQFF. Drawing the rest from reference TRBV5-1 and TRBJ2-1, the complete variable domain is KAGVTQTPRYLIKTRGQQVTLSCSPISGHRSVSWYQQTPGQGLQFLFEYFSETQRNKGNFPGRFSGRQFSNSRSEMNVSTLELGDSALYLCASSSGTGGLGSYNEQFFGPGTRLTVL.

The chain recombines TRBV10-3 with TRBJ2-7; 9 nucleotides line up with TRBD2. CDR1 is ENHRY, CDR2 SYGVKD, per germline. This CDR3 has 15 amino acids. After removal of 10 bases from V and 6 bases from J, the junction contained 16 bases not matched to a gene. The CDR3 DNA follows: TGTGCCACCCGACTAGCGGACACTCCAGGGGGCGAGCAGTACTTC. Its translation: CATRLADTPGGEQYF.